These 3 T cell receptor beta chains were all obtained from the same sample, sequenced in a study of T cell repertoires in cytomegalovirus infection. Their antigen targets remain unknown. TCRdb itself ran the reads through MiXCR, one entry per CDR3 protein. In the table there are approximately 270,000 distinct CDR3 sequences, 20% to 25% of which are singletons. Sample: cultured PBMCs, taken from culture after CMV antigen stimulation. The receptors were gathered from a human donor in good health (CMV status not recorded). Some clones in this sample may be carry-over from other donors' samples.

The chain recombines TRBV20-1 with TRBJ2-5; tentative D call: TRBD1 (6 bases). The CDR3 is 14 residues long. CDR1 and CDR2 from the germline V gene are DFQATT and SNEGSKA (reference sequence). V was shortened by 3 bases and J by 1 base, with 12 bases between the two germline ends. For the CDR3, the DNA is TGCAGTGCTAGCAGTACAGGGTCCCAAGAGACCCAGTACTTC. It specifies CSASSTGSQETQYF.

V gene TRBV7-2 combines with J gene TRBJ2-7; the D gene could be TRBD1 or TRBD2 (6 bases each). Germline V gives CDR1 SGHTA, CDR2 FQGNSA. The CDR3 contains 14 residues. V dropped 2 bases and J dropped 5 bases, with 13 bases sitting between them. The CDR3 nucleotides read TGTGCCAGCAGCTTAAGGGGGGCTCTAGACGAGCAGTACTTC. Translation gives CASSLRGALDEQYF.

A word on this clonotype: One junction end disagrees with the germline gene, perhaps due to a read error. DNA for the CDR3: TGTGACAGCAGTTTCTGCGCAGCGGGGTTCTTC. It encodes CDSSFCAAGFF. The genes are TRBV12-3 or TRBV12-4 and TRBJ2-1, with D maybe TRBD2 (6 bases). The CDR3 covers 11 residues.